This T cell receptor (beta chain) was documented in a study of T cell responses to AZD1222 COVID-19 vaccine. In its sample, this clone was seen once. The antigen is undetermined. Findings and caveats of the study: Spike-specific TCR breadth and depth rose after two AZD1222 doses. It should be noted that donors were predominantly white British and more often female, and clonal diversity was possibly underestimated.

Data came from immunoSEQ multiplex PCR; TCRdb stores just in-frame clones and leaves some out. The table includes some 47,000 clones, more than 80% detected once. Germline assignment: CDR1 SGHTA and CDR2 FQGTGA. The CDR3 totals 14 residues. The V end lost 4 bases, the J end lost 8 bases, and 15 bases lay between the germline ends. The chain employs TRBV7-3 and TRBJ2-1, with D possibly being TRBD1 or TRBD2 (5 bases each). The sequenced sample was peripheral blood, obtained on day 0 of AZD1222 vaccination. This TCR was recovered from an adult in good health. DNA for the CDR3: TGTGCCAGCAGCTCGGGACCTTGGAATGATGAGCAGTTCTTC. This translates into CASSSGPWNDEQFF. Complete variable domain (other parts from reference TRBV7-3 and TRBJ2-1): GAGVSQTPSNKVTEKGKYVELRCDPISGHTALYWYRQSLGQGPEFLIYFQGTGAADDSGLPNDRFFAVRPEGSVSTLKIQRTERGDSAVYLCASSSGPWNDEQFFGPGTRLTVL.